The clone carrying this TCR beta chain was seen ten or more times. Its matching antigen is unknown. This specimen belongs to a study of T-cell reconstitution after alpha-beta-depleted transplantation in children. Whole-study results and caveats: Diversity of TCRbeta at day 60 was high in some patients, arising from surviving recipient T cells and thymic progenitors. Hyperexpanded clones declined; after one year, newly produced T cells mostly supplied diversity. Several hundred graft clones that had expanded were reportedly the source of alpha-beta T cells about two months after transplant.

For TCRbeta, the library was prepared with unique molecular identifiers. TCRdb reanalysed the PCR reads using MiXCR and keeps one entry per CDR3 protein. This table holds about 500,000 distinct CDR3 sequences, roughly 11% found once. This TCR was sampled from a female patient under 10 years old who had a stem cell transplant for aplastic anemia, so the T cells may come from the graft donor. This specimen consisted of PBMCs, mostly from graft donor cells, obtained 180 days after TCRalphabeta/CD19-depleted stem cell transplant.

The CDR3 region is CASSDRGDQPQHF. The CDR3 nucleotides are TGTGCCAGCAGTGACAGGGGAGATCAGCCCCAGCATTTT. The chain is built from TRBV12-3 or TRBV12-4 and TRBJ1-5, with TRBD1 identical over 8 bases. This CDR3 comprises 13 residues. Trimming at V came to 5 bases and at J to 5 bases, leaving 2 bases not matched to a gene.